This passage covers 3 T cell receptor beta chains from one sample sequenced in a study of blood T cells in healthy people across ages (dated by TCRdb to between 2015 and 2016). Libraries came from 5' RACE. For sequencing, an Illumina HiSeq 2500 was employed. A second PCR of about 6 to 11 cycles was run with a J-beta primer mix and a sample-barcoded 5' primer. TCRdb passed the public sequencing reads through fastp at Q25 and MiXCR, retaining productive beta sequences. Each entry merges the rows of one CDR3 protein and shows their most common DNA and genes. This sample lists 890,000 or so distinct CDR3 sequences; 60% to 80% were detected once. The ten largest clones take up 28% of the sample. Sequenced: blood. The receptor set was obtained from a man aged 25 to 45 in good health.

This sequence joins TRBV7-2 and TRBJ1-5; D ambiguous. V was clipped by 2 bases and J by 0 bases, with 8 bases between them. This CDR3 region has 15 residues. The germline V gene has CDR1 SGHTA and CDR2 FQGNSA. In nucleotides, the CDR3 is TGTGCCAGCAGCTTAACTCTCTATAGCAATCAGCCCCAGCATTTT. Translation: CASSLTLYSNQPQHF.

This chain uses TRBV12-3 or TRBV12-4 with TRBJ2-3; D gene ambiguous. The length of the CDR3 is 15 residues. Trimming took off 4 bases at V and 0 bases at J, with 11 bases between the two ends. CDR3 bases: TGTGCCAGCAGTTCCAACCTTAGGAGCACAGATACGCAGTATTTT. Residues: CASSSNLRSTDTQYF.

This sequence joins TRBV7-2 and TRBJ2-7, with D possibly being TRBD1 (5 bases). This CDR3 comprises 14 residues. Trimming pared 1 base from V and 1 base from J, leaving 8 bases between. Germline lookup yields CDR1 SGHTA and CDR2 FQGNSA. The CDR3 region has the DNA TGTGCCAGCAGCTTAGACTACAGGTCCTACGAGCAGTACTTC. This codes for CASSLDYRSYEQYF.